The sequence of this T cell receptor beta chain was determined in a study of blood T cells in healthy people across ages. The sample holds a few counts of this clonotype. The authors ran a second PCR of about 7 to 11 cycles using a sample-barcoded 5' primer and a J-beta primer mix. TCRdb independently ran MiXCR on the 5' RACE reads; one entry per CDR3 protein. The sample includes approximately 1,000,000 distinct CDR3 sequences, roughly 45% seen only once; the top ten take approximately 17%. The CDR3 is 14 residues long. J lost 7 bases, V lost 6 bases, and 8 bases had no gene match. The specimen was blood. The chain combines TRBV12-3 or TRBV12-4 with TRBJ2-1; TRBD2 matches at 8 bases. The sequence was obtained from a woman between 55 and 75 years old in good health. CDR3 in DNA: TGTGCCAGCAGGAGGGGGACTAGTGGAAATGAGCAGTTCTTC. Amino acid sequence: CASRRGTSGNEQFF.